This passage covers 8 T cell receptor beta chains from one sample sequenced in a study of T cell responses to AZD1222 COVID-19 vaccine. Repertoires were generated with immunoSEQ multiplex PCR, while TCRdb's copy carries only in-frame clones and drops some. The sample lists approximately 120,000 clones; around 87% were seen once. The source was peripheral blood, collected on day 0 of AZD1222 vaccination. These receptors were collected from an adult in good health.

The chain joins TRBV20-1 to TRBJ2-1, with D perhaps matching TRBD1 or TRBD2 (6 bases each). The germline V gene has CDR1 DFQATT and CDR2 SNEGSKA (reference sequence). V lost 6 bases and J lost 9, with 12 bases in between. The CDR3 extends over 11 amino acids. The DNA of the CDR3 is TGCAGTGCCCCGAAGGGGGGTGAGCAGTTCTTC. Translation gives CSAPKGGEQFF.

This sequence joins TRBV19 and TRBJ1-5; 9 bases map to TRBD1. The V and J ends lost 11 bases and 5 bases, in that order; junction bases with no gene match: 10. This CDR3 has 14 residues. The germline gives CDR1 LNHDA, CDR2 SQIVND (reference sequence). Written as DNA, the CDR3 is TGTGCCGTCAGCCGGGACAGGGTAGATCAGCCCCAGCATTTT. It codes for CAVSRDRVDQPQHF. Combining the CDR3 with reference TRBV19 and TRBJ1-5 gives the whole variable domain DGGITQSPKYLFRKEGQNVTLSCEQNLNHDAMYWYRQDPGQGLRLIYYSQIVNDFQKGDIAEGYSVSREKKESFPLTVTSAQKNPTAFYLCAVSRDRVDQPQHFGDGTRLSIL.

Only a few counts were recorded for this clone. The V gene is TRBV11-1, the J gene TRBJ2-7, with TRBD1 matching 9 bases. V shed 5 bases, J shed 6 bases, and the junction held 11 bases outside the gene matches. The germline gives CDR1 SGHAT, CDR2 FQDESV (reference sequence). The CDR3 sequence is 15 residues long. Here the CDR3 reads CASSAYRDRALEQYF. The CDR3 DNA reads as TGTGCCAGCAGCGCCTACCGGGACAGGGCCCTCGAGCAGTACTTC.

The gene calls are TRBV29-1 and TRBJ1-4; tentatively, D is TRBD1 (5 bases). CDR3 length equals 16 residues. Trimming left V 0 bases short and J 0 bases short, with 11 bases between. Germline CDR1 and CDR2: SQVTM and ANQGSEA. The CDR3 coding sequence is TGCAGCGTTGAAGATCCGGGGGGGGCAACTAATGAAAAACTGTTTTTT. This gives the protein CSVEDPGGATNEKLFF.

This clone was seen only a few times. V and J are TRBV6-5 and TRBJ1-1; D possibly corresponds to TRBD1 (6 bases). V was trimmed by 5 bases and J by 0 bases, leaving 10 bases between them. This CDR3 is built from 14 residues. Germline V lookup: CDR1 MNHEY, CDR2 SVGAGI. CDR3 in DNA: TGTGCCAGCAGTCTCCGGACAGTGAACACTGAAGCTTTCTTT. Encoded protein: CASSLRTVNTEAFF.

The chain joins TRBV6-2 or TRBV6-3 to TRBJ1-2, with D possibly being TRBD1 (5 bases). The CDR3 length is 15 residues. The germline V gene has CDR1 MNHEY and CDR2 SVGEGT. V was trimmed by 2 bases and J by 4 bases, leaving 14 bases between them. CDR3 in DNA: TGTGCCAGCAGTTACCCAGAGACAGTATTCTATGGCTACACCTTC. Encoded protein: CASSYPETVFYGYTF.

The chain links TRBV7-2 to TRBJ2-1; TRBD1 matches at 11 bases. The length of the CDR3 is 16 residues. The V gene's germline CDR1 is SGHTA and CDR2 FQGNSA. V shed 5 bases, J shed 10 bases, and the junction held 13 bases outside the gene matches. The CDR3 nucleotides read TGTGCCAGCAGCCTCAGGGACAGGGGGTGGGGTATGGAGCAGTTCTTC. This translates into CASSLRDRGWGMEQFF.

This chain joins TRBV2 and TRBJ1-1, with 9 bases lining up with TRBD1. This CDR3 is built from 12 residues. Germline CDR1 reads SNHLY; CDR2 reads FYNNEI. Trimming took 8 bases from V and 4 from J; bases not matched to a gene: 2. CDR3 protein: CASGDRVTEAFF. CDR3 nucleotide sequence: TGTGCCAGCGGGGACAGGGTCACTGAAGCTTTCTTT.